This T cell receptor (beta chain) is from a study of response to subunit inactivated influenza vaccine. Whole-study results and caveats: Only a handful of new T cells, the authors suggested, are recruited with each seasonal influenza vaccination.

Each CDR3 protein is one row after TCRdb ran MiXCR on the RT-PCR reads. The sample records hundreds of thousands of distinct CDR3 sequences, approximately 14% being singletons. Between the trimmed V and J ends, which lost 3 bases and 0 bases, there was a span of 15 bases. Germline V gives CDR1 MNHEY, CDR2 SVGAGI. The CDR3 spans 17 residues. A remark on this clonotype: As yet, its antigen is unknown.

The sequence derives from a man aged 50 or older who received an inactivated influenza vaccine. The chain has TRBV6-5 and TRBJ2-1; D uncertain. The sequences come from PBMCs from blood, collected roughly 15 days before vaccination. CDR3 residues: CASSYRHNSDSYNEQFF. The CDR3 DNA sequence: TGTGCCAGCAGTTATCGGCATAACAGCGACTCCTACAATGAGCAGTTCTTC.